The T cell receptor beta chain under discussion was sequenced for a study of control samples from healthy donors and cancer patients. Germline CDR1 MNHNY, CDR2 SVGAGI (reference sequence). This CDR3 is 15 amino acids long. V lost 8 bases to trimming and J lost 0 bases, with 13 bases between them. Measured with immunoSEQ multiplex PCR; TCRdb has only the in-frame clones, and not every one. The sample shows around 180,000 clones, more than 85% of them seen only once. V gene TRBV6-6 combines with J gene TRBJ1-4; tentative D call: TRBD1 (5 bases). The receptor was isolated from a woman between 40 and 50 years old in good health. The specimen was blood. CDR3 amino acids: CASSDGATTNEKLFF. The CDR3 DNA reads as TGTGCCAGCTCGGATGGGGCCACAACTAATGAAAAACTGTTTTTT.